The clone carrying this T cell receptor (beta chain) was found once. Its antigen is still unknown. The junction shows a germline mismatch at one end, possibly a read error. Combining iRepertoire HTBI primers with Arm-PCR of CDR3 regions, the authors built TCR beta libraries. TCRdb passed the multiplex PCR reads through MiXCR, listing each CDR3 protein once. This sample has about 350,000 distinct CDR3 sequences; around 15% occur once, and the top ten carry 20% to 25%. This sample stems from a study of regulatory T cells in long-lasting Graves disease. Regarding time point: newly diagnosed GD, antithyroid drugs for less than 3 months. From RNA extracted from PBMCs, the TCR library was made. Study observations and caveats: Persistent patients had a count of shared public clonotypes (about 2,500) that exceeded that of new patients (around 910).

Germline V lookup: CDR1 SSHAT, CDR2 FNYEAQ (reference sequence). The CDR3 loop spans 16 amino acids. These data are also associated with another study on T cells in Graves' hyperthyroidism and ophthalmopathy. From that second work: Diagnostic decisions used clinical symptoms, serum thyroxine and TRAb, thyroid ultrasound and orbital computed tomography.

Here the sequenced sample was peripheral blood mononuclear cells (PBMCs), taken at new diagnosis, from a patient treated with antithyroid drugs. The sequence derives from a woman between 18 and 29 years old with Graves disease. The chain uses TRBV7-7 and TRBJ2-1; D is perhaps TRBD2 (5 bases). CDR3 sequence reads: CASSLGRRSSYNEQFF. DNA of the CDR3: TGTGCTAGCAGCTTAGGACGGAGGAGCTCCTACAATGAGCAGTTCTTC.